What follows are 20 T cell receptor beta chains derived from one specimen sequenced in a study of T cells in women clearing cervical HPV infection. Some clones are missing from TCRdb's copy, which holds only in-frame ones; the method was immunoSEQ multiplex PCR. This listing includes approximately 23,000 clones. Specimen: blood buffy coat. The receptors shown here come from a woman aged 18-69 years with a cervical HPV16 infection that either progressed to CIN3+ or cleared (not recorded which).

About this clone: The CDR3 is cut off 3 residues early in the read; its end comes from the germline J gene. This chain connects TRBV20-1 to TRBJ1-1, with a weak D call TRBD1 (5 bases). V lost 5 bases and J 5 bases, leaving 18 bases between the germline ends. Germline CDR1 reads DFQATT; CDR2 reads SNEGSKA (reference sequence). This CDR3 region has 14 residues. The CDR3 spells CSAGSRVAVTEAFF. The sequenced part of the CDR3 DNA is TGCAGTGCTGGATCCAGGGTAGCGGTGACTGAA.

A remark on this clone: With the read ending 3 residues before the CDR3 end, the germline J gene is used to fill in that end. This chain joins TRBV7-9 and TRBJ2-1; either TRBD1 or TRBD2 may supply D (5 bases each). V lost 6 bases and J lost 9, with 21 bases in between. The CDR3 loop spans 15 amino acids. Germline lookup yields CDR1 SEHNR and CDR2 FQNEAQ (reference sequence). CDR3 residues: CASSPERGEWSEQFF. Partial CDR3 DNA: TGTGCCAGCAGTCCCGAAAGGGGAGAGTGGAGTGAG.

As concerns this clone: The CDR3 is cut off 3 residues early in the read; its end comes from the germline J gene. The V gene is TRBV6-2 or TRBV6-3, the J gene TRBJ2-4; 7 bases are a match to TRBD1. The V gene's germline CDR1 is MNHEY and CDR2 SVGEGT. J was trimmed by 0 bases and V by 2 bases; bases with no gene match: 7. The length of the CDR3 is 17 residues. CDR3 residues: CASSYVGQTIAKNIQYF. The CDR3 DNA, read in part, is TGTGCCAGCAGTTACGTGGGACAGACTATAGCCAAAAACATT.

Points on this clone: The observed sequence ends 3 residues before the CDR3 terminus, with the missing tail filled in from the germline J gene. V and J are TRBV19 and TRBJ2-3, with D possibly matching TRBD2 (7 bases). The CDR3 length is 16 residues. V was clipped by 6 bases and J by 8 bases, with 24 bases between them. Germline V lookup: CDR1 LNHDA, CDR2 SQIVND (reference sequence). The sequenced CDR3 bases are TGTGCCAGTAGCCATATCTCTGCGGGGGCGCCTGGTACG. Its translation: CASSHISAGAPGT. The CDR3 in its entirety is CASSHISAGAPGTQYF.

Partial CDR3 DNA: TGTGCCAGCAGCCAGGGACAGGGCGGAACTGAA. Its protein is CASSQGQGGTE. The whole CDR3 protein is CASSQGQGGTEAFF. The chain recombines TRBV2 with TRBJ1-1; 9 bases map to TRBD1. Read sequence stops 3 residues before the CDR3 end, and the germline J gene provides the missing end. Germline assignment: CDR1 SNHLY and CDR2 FYNNEI. CDR3 length equals 14 residues. Germline trimming cut 6 bases from V and 5 bases from J; bases unmatched to any gene: 7.

CDR3 bases read: TGTGCCAGCAGTAGCCAGCGTAGCGGGGGGGCAGGTGAG. It yields the protein CASSSQRSGGAGE. The whole CDR3 sequence is CASSSQRSGGAGEQFF. V usage is TRBV2 and J usage is TRBJ2-1, with 11 bases matching TRBD2. The observed sequence ends 3 residues before the CDR3 terminus, with the missing tail filled in from the germline J gene. Germline CDR1 reads SNHLY; CDR2 reads FYNNEI. The CDR3 spans 16 residues. After removal of 5 bases from V and 9 bases from J, the junction contained 12 bases not matched to a gene.

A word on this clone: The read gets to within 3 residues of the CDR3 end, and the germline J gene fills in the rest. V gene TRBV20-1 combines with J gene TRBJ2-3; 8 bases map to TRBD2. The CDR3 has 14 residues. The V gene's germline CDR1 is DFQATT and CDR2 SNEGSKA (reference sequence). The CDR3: CSARDSRGGGTQYF. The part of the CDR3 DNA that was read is TGCAGTGCTAGAGATTCACGGGGGGGCGGCACG.

CDR3 in amino acids: CASSGTGSYGYTF. The sequenced part of the CDR3 DNA is TGTGCCAGCAGTGGGACAGGGAGCTATGGC. The V call is TRBV2, the J call TRBJ1-2, with 8 bases aligning to TRBD1. From the germline J gene comes the end of the CDR3, since the read stops 3 residues before it. With 4 bases clipped from V and 4 bases from J, the junction kept 2 bases outside the gene matches. This CDR3 is built from 13 residues. Germline CDR1 is SNHLY and CDR2 is FYNNEI. Full variable domain (rest looked up from reference TRBV2 and TRBJ1-2): EPEVTQTPSHQVTQMGQEVILRCVPISNHLYFYWYRQILGQKVEFLVSFYNNEISEKSEIFDDQFSVERPDGSNFTLKIRSTKLEDSAMYFCASSGTGSYGYTFGSGTRLTVV.

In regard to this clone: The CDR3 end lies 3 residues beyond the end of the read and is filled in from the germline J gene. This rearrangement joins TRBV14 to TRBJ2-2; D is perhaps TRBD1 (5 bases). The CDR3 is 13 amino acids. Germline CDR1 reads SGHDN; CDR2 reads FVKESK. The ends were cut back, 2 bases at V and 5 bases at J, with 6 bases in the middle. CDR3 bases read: TGTGCCAGCAGCCAAAGGGGAACCGGGGAG. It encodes CASSQRGTGE. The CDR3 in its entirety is CASSQRGTGELFF.

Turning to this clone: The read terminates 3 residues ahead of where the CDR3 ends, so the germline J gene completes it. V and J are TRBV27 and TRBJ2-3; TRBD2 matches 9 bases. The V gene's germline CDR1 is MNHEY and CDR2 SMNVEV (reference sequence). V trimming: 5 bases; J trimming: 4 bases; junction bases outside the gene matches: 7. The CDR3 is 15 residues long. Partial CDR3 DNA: TGTGCCAGCAGTCTGACTAGCGGAGCACCAGATACG. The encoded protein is CASSLTSGAPDT. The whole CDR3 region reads CASSLTSGAPDTQYF.

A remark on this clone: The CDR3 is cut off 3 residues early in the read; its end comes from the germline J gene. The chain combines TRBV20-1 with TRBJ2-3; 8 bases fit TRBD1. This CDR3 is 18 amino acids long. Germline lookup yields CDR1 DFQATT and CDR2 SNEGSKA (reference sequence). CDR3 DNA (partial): TGCAGTGCTAGAGACCGGGACAGGTCAATCAATAGCAATCAGCCG. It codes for CSARDRDRSINSNQP. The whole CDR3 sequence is CSARDRDRSINSNQPQYF.

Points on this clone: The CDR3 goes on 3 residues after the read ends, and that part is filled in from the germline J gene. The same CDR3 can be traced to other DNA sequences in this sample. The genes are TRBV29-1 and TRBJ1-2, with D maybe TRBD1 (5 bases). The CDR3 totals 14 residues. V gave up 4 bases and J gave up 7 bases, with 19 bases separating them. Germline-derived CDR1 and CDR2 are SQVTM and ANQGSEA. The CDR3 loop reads CSVVMGGRPTGYTF. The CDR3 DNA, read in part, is TGCAGCGTTGTCATGGGGGGTCGACCCACTGGC.

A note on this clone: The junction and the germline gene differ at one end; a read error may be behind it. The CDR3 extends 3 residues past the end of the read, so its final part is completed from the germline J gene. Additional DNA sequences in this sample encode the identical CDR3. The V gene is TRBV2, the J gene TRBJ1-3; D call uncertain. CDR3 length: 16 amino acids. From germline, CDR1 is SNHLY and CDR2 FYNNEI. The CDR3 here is CASSELPGLSGNTIYF. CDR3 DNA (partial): TGTGCCAGCAGTGAATTACCGGGTTTGTCTGGAAACACA. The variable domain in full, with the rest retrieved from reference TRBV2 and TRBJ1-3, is EPEVTQTPSHQVTQMGQEVILRCVPISNHLYFYWYRQILGQKVEFLVSFYNNEISEKSEIFDDQFSVERPDGSNFTLKIRSTKLEDSAMYFCASSELPGLSGNTIYFGEGSWLTVV.

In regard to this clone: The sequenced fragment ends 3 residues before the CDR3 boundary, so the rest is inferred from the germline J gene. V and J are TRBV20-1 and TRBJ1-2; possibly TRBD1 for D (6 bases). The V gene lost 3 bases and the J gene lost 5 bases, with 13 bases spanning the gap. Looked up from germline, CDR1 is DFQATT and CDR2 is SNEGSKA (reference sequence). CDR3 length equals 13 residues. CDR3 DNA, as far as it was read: TGCAGTGCTAGTAGGGGGACGGGTTATGGC. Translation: CSASRGTGYG. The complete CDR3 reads CSASRGTGYGYTF.

CDR3 bases read: TGTGCCAGCGAAGGGAAGGACAGGGCCTATGGC. This codes for CASEGKDRAYG. The entire CDR3 is CASEGKDRAYGYTF. The rearrangement uses TRBV5-6 and TRBJ1-2; 8 nucleotides line up with TRBD1. The sequenced fragment ends 3 residues before the CDR3 boundary, so the rest is inferred from the germline J gene. Losses at the gene ends were 7 bases for V and 4 bases for J; bases not matched to a gene: 9. The CDR3 has 14 amino acids. Germline CDR1 and CDR2: SGHDT and YYEEEE.

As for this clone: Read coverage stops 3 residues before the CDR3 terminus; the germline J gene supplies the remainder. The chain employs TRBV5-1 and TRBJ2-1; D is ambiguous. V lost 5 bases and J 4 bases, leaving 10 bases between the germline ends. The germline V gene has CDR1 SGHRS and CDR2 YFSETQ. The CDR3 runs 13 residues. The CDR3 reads CASSREGYNEQFF. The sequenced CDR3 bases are TGCGCCAGCAGTCGTGAAGGGTACAATGAG. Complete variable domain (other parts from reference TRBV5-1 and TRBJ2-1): KAGVTQTPRYLIKTRGQQVTLSCSPISGHRSVSWYQQTPGQGLQFLFEYFSETQRNKGNFPGRFSGRQFSNSRSEMNVSTLELGDSALYLCASSREGYNEQFFGPGTRLTVL.

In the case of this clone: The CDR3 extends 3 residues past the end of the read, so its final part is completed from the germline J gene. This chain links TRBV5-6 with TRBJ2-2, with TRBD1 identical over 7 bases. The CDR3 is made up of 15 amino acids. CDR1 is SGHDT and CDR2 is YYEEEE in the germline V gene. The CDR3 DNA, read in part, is TGTGCCAGCAGCACCCGTTCAAACAGGGGTGAAAAG. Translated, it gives CASSTRSNRGEK. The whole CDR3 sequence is CASSTRSNRGEKLFF.

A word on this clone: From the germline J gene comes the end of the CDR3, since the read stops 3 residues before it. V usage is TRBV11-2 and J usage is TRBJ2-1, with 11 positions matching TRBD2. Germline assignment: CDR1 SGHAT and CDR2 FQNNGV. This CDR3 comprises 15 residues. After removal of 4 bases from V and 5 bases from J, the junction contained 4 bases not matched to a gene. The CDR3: CASSYSGRANNEQFF. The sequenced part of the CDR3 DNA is TGTGCCAGCAGCTATAGCGGGAGGGCCAACAATGAG. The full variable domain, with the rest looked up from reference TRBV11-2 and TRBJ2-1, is EAGVAQSPRYKIIEKRQSVAFWCNPISGHATLYWYQQILGQGPKLLIQFQNNGVVDDSQLPKDRFSAERLKGVDSTLKIQPAKLEDSAVYLCASSYSGRANNEQFFGPGTRLTVL.

CDR3: CASSTGDSNQPQYF. The DNA read from the CDR3 is TGTGCCAGCAGCACAGGCGATAGCAATCAGCCG. V gene TRBV3-1 (or the pseudogene TRBV3-2) combines with J gene TRBJ2-3; weak D call: TRBD1 (5 bases). The sequenced fragment ends 3 residues before the CDR3 boundary, so the rest is inferred from the germline J gene. Germline V gene data show CDR1 as LGHDT and CDR2 as YNNKEL (reference sequence). This CDR3 is 14 amino acids long.

CDR3: CASSLGSRPEKLFF. The sequenced CDR3 bases are TGTGCCAGCAGTTTGGGCAGCAGGCCGGAAAAA. The rearrangement joins TRBV28 to TRBJ1-4, with no clear D. The read gets to within 3 residues of the CDR3 end, and the germline J gene fills in the rest. CDR1 and CDR2 (germline): MDHEN, SYDVKM. The CDR3 length is 14 residues. V was pared by 3 bases and J by 8 bases, with 13 bases between.